Shown below are 32 T cell receptor beta chains from a single sample sequenced in a study of Graves' ophthalmopathy and Graves' hyperthyroidism. As the template, RNA transcripts were used to amplify TCR beta CDR3 regions. The first-round RT-PCR employed HTBI primers together with the Qiagen OneStep RT-PCR kit. A multiplex PCR was then performed as the second round. TCRdb ran MiXCR on the multiplex PCR reads and lists one entry per CDR3 protein. The repertoire includes about 50,000 distinct CDR3 sequences, less than 65% of them detected once, and 4.7% sits in the top ten. Material: peripheral blood. Source of these receptors: an adult woman with Graves' ophthalmopathy.

This chain uses TRBV24-1 with TRBJ1-2; 10 nucleotides align to TRBD1. The CDR3 contains 14 residues. The junction had 6 bases not matched to a gene; V was cut back by 4 bases and J by 8 bases. Germline CDR1 reads KGHDR; CDR2 reads SFDVKD. Here the CDR3 reads CATSDTTGGAGYTF. The CDR3 DNA follows: TGTGCCACCAGTGACACGACAGGGGGCGCGGGCTACACCTTC.

This chain joins TRBV20-1 and TRBJ1-1; TRBD1 matches 8 bases. V dropped 7 bases and J dropped 1; count of bases not matched to a gene: 5. This CDR3 region has 13 residues. The germline gives CDR1 DFQATT, CDR2 SNEGSKA (reference sequence). The CDR3, as DNA: TGCAGTGTCCTAGGACAGGGGAACACTGAAGCTTTCTTT. Its protein product is CSVLGQGNTEAFF.

This clonotype was detected many times. This chain joins TRBV6-1 and TRBJ2-3; the match to TRBD2 covers 8 bases. The CDR3 totals 14 residues. In germline, CDR1 is MNHNS, CDR2 SASEGT. V trimming: 10 bases; J trimming: 5 bases; junction bases outside the gene matches: 11. The CDR3 sequence: CATPDREGGDTQYF. In DNA form, the CDR3 reads TGTGCCACCCCCGATCGGGAGGGTGGAGATACGCAGTATTTT.

Worth noting for this clonotype: A read error is likely, as this CDR3 ends without the conserved phenylalanine or tryptophan. This sequence joins TRBV5-5 and TRBJ2-7; TRBD2 might be the D (6 bases). The germline V and J ends were trimmed by 2 bases and 6 bases, with 12 bases remaining between them. The CDR3 extends over 13 amino acids. CDR1 is SGHKS and CDR2 is YYEKEE in the germline V gene (reference sequence). The CDR3 DNA sequence: TGTGCCAGCAGCTTTACGGGGGTTGGCGAGCAGTACTCC. This sequence encodes CASSFTGVGEQYS.

J is TRBJ2-7 and V is TRBV7-2; D might be TRBD1 (6 bases). Per the germline V gene, CDR1 is SGHTA and CDR2 is FQGNSA. V lost 0 bases, J lost 0 bases, and 12 bases lay in between. The CDR3 length is 16 residues. The CDR3 is CASSLAIDRSSYEQYF. In DNA form, the CDR3 reads TGTGCCAGCAGCTTAGCGATTGACAGGAGCTCCTACGAGCAGTACTTC.

This clonotype has at least ten counts. This may be a read error: a much more frequent sequence differs by one nucleotide. The CDR3 region has the DNA TGCGCCAGCAGCCAAGCGGCGGGAGAGCAGTACTTC. Translated, it gives CASSQAAGEQYF. The chain employs TRBV4-3 and TRBJ2-7; D is perhaps TRBD2 (6 bases). The germline V gene encodes CDR1 LGHNA and CDR2 YSLEER. This CDR3 comprises 12 residues. Trimming cost V 1 base and J 7 bases, with 8 bases left between them.

The chain is built from TRBV20-1 and TRBJ2-7; TRBD2 aligns across 10 bases. Germline lookup yields CDR1 DFQATT and CDR2 SNEGSKA (reference sequence). The CDR3 has 14 amino acids. Trimming at V came to 6 bases and at J to 2 bases, leaving 7 bases not matched to a gene. CDR3 loop: CSASGLADTYEQYF. CDR3 DNA: TGCAGTGCGAGTGGACTAGCGGACACCTACGAGCAGTACTTC.

The chain joins TRBV5-1 to TRBJ2-5, with D possibly TRBD1 on 5 matching bases. CDR1 SGHRS and CDR2 YFSETQ come from the germline V gene. The V gene lost 3 bases and the J gene lost 0 bases, with 12 bases spanning the gap. This CDR3 contains 15 residues. CDR3 nucleotides: TGCGCCAGCAGCTGGCAGGGAAGGGACCAAGAGACCCAGTACTTC. It specifies CASSWQGRDQETQYF.

The chain recombines TRBV20-1 with TRBJ1-2; 10 nucleotides align to TRBD1. The V and J ends lost 4 bases and 8 bases, in that order; junction bases with no gene match: 7. The CDR3 is made up of 13 amino acids. Germline V gene data show CDR1 as DFQATT and CDR2 as SNEGSKA (reference sequence). CDR3 nucleotide sequence: TGCAGTGCTACGGACAGGGGGATTAAGGGCTACACCTTC. Amino acids: CSATDRGIKGYTF.

The chain joins TRBV7-2 to TRBJ2-2, with no clear D. With 1 base removed from V and 9 bases from J, the gap between germline ends came to 6 bases. The CDR3 covers 12 residues. The germline V gene encodes CDR1 SGHTA and CDR2 FQGNSA. The CDR3 bases are TGTGCCAGCAGCTTAGTGGCGCGGGAGCTGTTTTTT. Its translation is CASSLVARELFF.

By proportion, this clonotype is medium-sized. The chain employs TRBV19 and TRBJ1-2; TRBD1 matches 7 bases. The CDR3 length is 14 residues. The V and J ends lost 5 bases and 2 bases, in that order; junction bases with no gene match: 5. CDR1 LNHDA and CDR2 SQIVND come from the germline V gene (reference sequence). The CDR3 region is CASSVSQGNYGYTF. In DNA, the CDR3 is TGTGCCAGTAGTGTTTCACAGGGGAACTATGGCTACACCTTC.

The chain employs TRBV24-1 and TRBJ1-2, with no clear D. The germline V and J ends were trimmed by 0 bases and 2 bases, with 12 bases remaining between them. Germline assignment: CDR1 KGHDR and CDR2 SFDVKD. CDR3 length: 16 amino acids. The CDR3 reads CATSDLPRQRNYGYTF. The CDR3 nucleotides read TGTGCCACCAGTGATTTGCCTCGGCAACGAAACTATGGCTACACCTTC.

This clonotype was observed at least ten times. This sequence joins TRBV7-9 and TRBJ1-5, with unresolved D. The CDR3 consists of 14 residues. The germline gives CDR1 SEHNR, CDR2 FQNEAQ (reference sequence). V lost 1 base, J lost 5 bases, and 9 bases lay in between. CDR3 sequence: CASSLEGRDQPQHF. CDR3 DNA sequence: TGTGCCAGCAGCTTAGAAGGGAGGGATCAGCCCCAGCATTTT.

This clonotype showed up many times. The genes are TRBV6-2 or TRBV6-3 and TRBJ1-5; D is ambiguous. Germline V gene data show CDR1 as MNHEY and CDR2 as SVGEGT. The CDR3 runs to 14 residues. Trimming took off 2 bases at V and 0 bases at J, with 5 bases between the two ends. The CDR3 DNA reads TGTGCCAGCAGTTACGGGTTTAGCAATCAGCCCCAGCATTTT. Translated: CASSYGFSNQPQHF.

Many counts were recorded for this clonotype. The V and J genes are TRBV12-3 or TRBV12-4 and TRBJ2-5; 8 nucleotides match TRBD2. V dropped 8 bases and J dropped 5; count of bases not matched to a gene: 7. The CDR3 totals 13 residues. CDR3 region: CASGAGEGETQYF. The CDR3 DNA reads as TGTGCCAGCGGAGCGGGAGAGGGGGAGACCCAGTACTTC.

In the case of this clonotype: A much larger clone sits a single nucleotide away, making a read error possible. The chain employs TRBV27 and TRBJ1-4, with 7 bases fitting TRBD1. This CDR3 spans 14 amino acids. Germline CDR1 is MNHEY and CDR2 is SMNVEV (reference sequence). In DNA form, the CDR3 reads TGTGCCAGCAGTCAGGGACAGCTTAATGGAAAACTGTTTTTT. Protein product: CASSQGQLNGKLFF.

V and J are TRBV27 and TRBJ2-5, with 8 positions matching TRBD2. In germline, CDR1 is MNHEY, CDR2 SMNVEV (reference sequence). Germline trimming cut 5 bases from V and 2 bases from J; bases unmatched to any gene: 4. This CDR3 has 14 amino acids. In DNA form, the CDR3 reads TGTGCCAGCAGTCCAGGACTAGCTCAAGAGACCCAGTACTTC. Translating it yields CASSPGLAQETQYF.

The chain recombines TRBV7-9 with TRBJ2-5, with D unresolved. This CDR3 is 12 amino acids long. Trimming removed 4 bases at V and 5 bases at J, with 8 bases between. Germline CDR1 reads SEHNR; CDR2 reads FQNEAQ (reference sequence). The CDR3 DNA follows: TGTGCCAGCAGCTGTAGGCAGGAGACCCAGTACTTC. Translating gives CASSCRQETQYF.

This clonotype was counted many times. This rearrangement joins TRBV5-5 to TRBJ2-5; the match to TRBD1 covers 8 bases. CDR1 and CDR2 (germline): SGHKS, YYEKEE (reference sequence). This CDR3 is built from 15 residues. V shed 6 bases, J shed 1 base, and the junction held 8 bases outside the gene matches. CDR3 sequence reads: CASNPDRAAQETQYF. The CDR3 region has the DNA TGTGCCAGCAACCCGGACAGGGCCGCCCAAGAGACCCAGTACTTC. The variable domain in full, with the rest retrieved from reference TRBV5-5 and TRBJ2-5, is DAGVTQSPTHLIKTRGQQVTLRCSPISGHKSVSWYQQVLGQGPQFIFQYYEKEERGRGNFPDRFSARQFPNYSSELNVNALLLGDSALYLCASNPDRAAQETQYFGPGTRLLVL.

This clonotype was recorded many times. The chain recombines TRBV4-1 with TRBJ1-5; D is possibly TRBD1 (6 bases). The CDR3 totals 15 residues. Germline assignment: CDR1 MGHRA and CDR2 YSYEKL. V was pared by 4 bases and J by 0 bases, with 10 bases between. CDR3: CASSLLQGSNQPQHF. The CDR3 DNA follows: TGCGCCAGCAGCCTCCTACAGGGTAGCAATCAGCCCCAGCATTTT.

The chain carries TRBV15 and TRBJ2-5, with TRBD2 as a possible D gene (5 bases). CDR1 is LNHNV and CDR2 is YYDKDF in the germline V gene (reference sequence). This CDR3 has 12 amino acids. V lost 3 bases and J 7 bases, leaving 9 bases between the germline ends. CDR3 sequence: CATSRPGWTQYF. CDR3 bases: TGTGCCACCAGCAGGCCGGGGTGGACCCAGTACTTC.

Of note for this clonotype: The final CDR3 position lacks the conserved phenylalanine or tryptophan, pointing to a likely read error. The V call is TRBV20-1, the J call TRBJ2-7; possibly TRBD1 or TRBD2 for D (6 bases each). This CDR3 comprises 18 residues. CDR1 and CDR2 (germline): DFQATT, SNEGSKA (reference sequence). The chain's CDR3 is CSARTGALAQRITYEQYL. The CDR3 region has the DNA TGCAGCGCTCGTACGGGGGCCTTAGCCCAGCGCATTACCTACGAGCAGTACCTC.

V gene TRBV24-1 combines with J gene TRBJ2-1; 12 bases are shared with TRBD2. This CDR3 contains 14 residues. The V gene's germline CDR1 is KGHDR and CDR2 SFDVKD. With 5 bases clipped from V and 9 bases from J, the junction kept 4 bases outside the gene matches. CDR3 DNA: TGTGCCACCAGTGCATCGACTAGCGGGGGTGAGCAGTTCTTC. Its translation: CATSASTSGGEQFF.

This clonotype was detected many times. The chain uses TRBV28 and TRBJ2-3; D is ambiguous. Germline loops: CDR1 MDHEN, CDR2 SYDVKM. The CDR3 length is 14 residues. The V end was cut by 3 bases, the J end by 3 bases, with 10 bases between. The CDR3 region is CASSFVRRTDTQYF. The CDR3 nucleotides read TGTGCCAGCAGTTTCGTTAGAAGGACAGATACGCAGTATTTT.

In this sample, this clonotype turned up many times. The chain joins TRBV6-4 to TRBJ2-1; 12 bases line up with TRBD2. The CDR3 runs 16 residues. The germline V gene encodes CDR1 MRHNA and CDR2 SNTAGT. The V and J ends lost 0 bases and 7 bases, in that order; junction bases with no gene match: 4. CDR3 nucleotides: TGTGCCAGCAGTGACTCGATGACTAGCGGGAGTAATGAGCAGTTCTTC. This translates into CASSDSMTSGSNEQFF.

This clonotype was detected ten times or more. The rearrangement joins TRBV12-3 or TRBV12-4 to TRBJ2-3; 8 bases map to TRBD2. The ends lost 7 bases at V and 0 bases at J; junction bases unmatched: 15. CDR3 size: 18 residues. The CDR3 DNA follows: TGTGCCAGCATCAACCCGGCCAAGCGGGGGACTAGCACAGATACGCAGTATTTT. It codes for CASINPAKRGTSTDTQYF.

At least ten counts were recorded for this clonotype. The chain carries TRBV6-1 and TRBJ2-7, with D possibly being TRBD1 (6 bases). Germline V CDR1 and CDR2: MNHNS, SASEGT. V lost 7 bases, J lost 12 bases, and 22 bases lay in between. The CDR3 covers 13 residues. The CDR3 region has the DNA TGTGCCAGCACCTTTATGGGGGCCCCACGGACGTACTTC. Protein product: CASTFMGAPRTYF.

A note on this clonotype: A read error may produce the germline difference seen at one junction end. The V gene is TRBV19, the J gene TRBJ2-3, with a tentative D call TRBD2 (6 bases). Germline V CDR1 and CDR2: LNHDA, SQIVND (reference sequence). The CDR3 consists of 12 residues. CDR3 protein: CAGSGITDTQYF. The DNA for the CDR3 is TGTGCCGGTAGCGGAATCACAGATACGCAGTATTTT.

This clonotype was recorded many times. The chain carries TRBV19 and TRBJ2-4, with unresolved D. This CDR3 is 15 amino acids long. V was cut by 1 base and J by 0 bases, with 7 bases left in between. The germline V gene has CDR1 LNHDA and CDR2 SQIVND (reference sequence). Here the CDR3 reads CASSIGTVAKNIQYF. DNA for the CDR3: TGTGCCAGTAGTATAGGAACAGTAGCCAAAAACATTCAGTACTTC.

This clonotype showed up many times. CDR3 sequence reads: CASSPDSLSYEQYF. CDR3 bases: TGCGCCAGCAGCCCGGACAGTCTCTCCTACGAGCAGTACTTC. V gene TRBV5-1 combines with J gene TRBJ2-7; possible D gene TRBD1, 6 bases. Per the germline V gene, CDR1 is SGHRS and CDR2 is YFSETQ. This CDR3 is 14 amino acids long. Trimming stripped 4 bases from V and 0 bases from J, with 11 bases between.

This clonotype was recorded many times. The chain is built from TRBV4-3 and TRBJ2-7; possible D gene TRBD2, 5 bases. V lost 0 bases to trimming and J lost 12 bases, with 15 bases between them. The CDR3 consists of 13 residues. CDR1 and CDR2 from the germline V gene are LGHNA and YSLEER. The CDR3 protein is CASSQDPSRRRYF. Written as DNA, the CDR3 is TGCGCCAGCAGCCAAGATCCAAGTAGGAGGAGGTACTTC.

This clonotype was counted many times. Possible read error: a much larger clone is one base away. J is TRBJ2-4 and V is TRBV24-1; D remains unclear. The length of the CDR3 is 17 residues. Germline values: CDR1 KGHDR, CDR2 SFDVKD. The CDR3 region is CATSDLGSPLAKNVQYF. The DNA for the CDR3 is TGTGCCACCAGTGATCTCGGGTCCCCCTTAGCCAAAAACGTTCAGTACTTC.